The 31 T cell receptor beta chains below were found in one sample sequenced in a study of T cells in localized non-small cell lung cancer. Using immunoSEQ multiplex PCR, the repertoire was profiled, and TCRdb retains in-frame clones only, with some absent. This table holds roughly 48,000 clones, roughly 80% found once. The sequences come from peripheral blood, collected before any cancer treatment. These receptors originate from a man aged 40 to 70 with stage I squamous cell lung carcinoma.

The genes are TRBV5-1 and TRBJ1-1; TRBD1 aligns across 10 bases. V shed 3 bases and J 11 bases; nucleotides not matched to a gene: 19. Per the germline V gene, CDR1 is SGHRS and CDR2 is YFSETQ. The CDR3 contains 17 residues. The CDR3 DNA is TGCGCCAGCAGCTCCCTCGCGACCAGACAGGGGGCTATGGAGGCTTTCTTT. Translating gives CASSSLATRQGAMEAFF.

The chain employs TRBV5-1 and TRBJ2-7, with 7 bases that match TRBD1. This CDR3 is 15 amino acids long. Trimming at V came to 4 bases and at J to 7 bases, leaving 14 bases not matched to a gene. The germline V gene has CDR1 SGHRS and CDR2 YFSETQ. The CDR3 reads CASSIVQGIVREQYF. The CDR3 nucleotides read TGCGCCAGCAGCATTGTACAGGGGATCGTCCGGGAGCAGTACTTC.

The chain combines TRBV2 with TRBJ2-5; TRBD1 might be the D (5 bases). The V and J ends lost 5 bases and 7 bases respectively, with 14 bases between them. CDR1 SNHLY and CDR2 FYNNEI come from the germline V gene. The CDR3 sequence is 13 residues long. DNA of the CDR3: TGTGCCAGCAGTCTACAGGATCCCGGGACCCAGTACTTC. Protein product: CASSLQDPGTQYF.

CDR3 amino acids: CASRIGSGANVLTF. The CDR3 region has the DNA TGTGCCAGCAGGATAGGCTCTGGGGCCAACGTCCTGACTTTC. This sequence joins TRBV7-8 and TRBJ2-6, with D unresolved. Germline CDR1 and CDR2: SGHVS and FQNEAQ. Trimming shortened V by 6 bases and J by 0 bases, and 6 bases separated the two germline ends. CDR3 length: 14 amino acids.

The chain joins TRBV19 to TRBJ1-6, with a tentative D call TRBD1 (5 bases). Between the trimmed V and J ends, which lost 5 bases and 6 bases, there was a span of 8 bases. Germline values: CDR1 LNHDA, CDR2 SQIVND (reference sequence). The CDR3 runs to 13 residues. CDR3 amino acids: CASSPQGNSPLHF. The CDR3 bases are TGTGCCAGTAGTCCGCAGGGTAATTCACCCCTCCACTTT.

The chain links TRBV7-6 to TRBJ2-3, with D unresolved. V dropped 1 base and J dropped 4 bases, with 9 bases sitting between them. There are 14 residues in the CDR3. Looked up from germline, CDR1 is SGHVS and CDR2 is FNYEAQ. The CDR3 nucleotides read TGTGCCAGCAGCTTAGGGGCCCCCCCAGATACGCAGTATTTT. It encodes CASSLGAPPDTQYF.

This clone has just one count. The chain links TRBV7-8 to TRBJ2-2, with D possibly being TRBD1 (6 bases). The germline CDR1 and CDR2 sequences are SGHVS and FQNEAQ. This CDR3 is 15 amino acids long. The V end was cut by 5 bases, the J end by 6 bases, with 16 bases between. The CDR3 protein is CASSLPFQGSGELFF. CDR3 coding DNA: TGTGCCAGCAGCCTCCCATTCCAGGGGTCCGGGGAGCTGTTTTTT.

The J gene is TRBJ1-6, the V gene TRBV7-9; D is ambiguous. The V end lost 2 bases, the J end lost 4 bases, and 12 bases lay between the germline ends. CDR3 size: 16 residues. The germline V gene encodes CDR1 SEHNR and CDR2 FQNEAQ (reference sequence). The CDR3 loop is CASSLKTGSYNSPLHF. The CDR3 DNA is TGTGCCAGCAGCTTAAAGACCGGGAGTTATAATTCACCCCTCCACTTT.

This sequence joins TRBV6-5 and TRBJ1-2; tentative D call: TRBD1 (5 bases). The CDR3 is 15 amino acids. The V end lost 2 bases, the J end lost 5 bases, and 15 bases lay between the germline ends. Germline assignment: CDR1 MNHEY and CDR2 SVGAGI. The CDR3 spells CASSYPMGGVYGYTF. CDR3 DNA sequence: TGTGCCAGCAGTTACCCAATGGGAGGGGTTTATGGCTACACCTTC.

The rearrangement uses TRBV5-1 and TRBJ2-5, with TRBD1 identical over 7 bases. CDR1 is SGHRS and CDR2 is YFSETQ in the germline V gene. The CDR3 contains 15 residues. V was pared by 4 bases and J by 2 bases, with 8 bases of the junction left unmatched. The CDR3 here is CASSPDRVGQETQYF. The CDR3 bases are TGCGCCAGCAGCCCTGACAGGGTAGGGCAAGAGACCCAGTACTTC.

V usage is TRBV19 and J usage is TRBJ1-1, with D uncertain. Trimming pared 4 bases from V and 5 bases from J, leaving 5 bases between. Germline V gives CDR1 LNHDA, CDR2 SQIVND (reference sequence). The length of the CDR3 is 11 residues. CDR3 nucleotide sequence: TGTGCCAGTAGTAGGCAGACTGAAGCTTTCTTT. This encodes CASSRQTEAFF.

The chain joins TRBV13 to TRBJ1-2; D might be TRBD1 (5 bases). This CDR3 has 14 amino acids. Germline lookup yields CDR1 PRHDT and CDR2 FYEKMQ (reference sequence). Trimming removed 5 bases from V and 8 bases from J, with 18 bases in between. CDR3 DNA: TGTGCCAGCAGCGAGAGGACATCAAGGAGCGGCTACACCTTC. Translation gives CASSERTSRSGYTF.

J is TRBJ2-1 and V is TRBV9; D perhaps matches TRBD2 (7 bases). Trimming cost V 1 base and J 8 bases, with 16 bases left between them. CDR1 SGDLS and CDR2 YYNGEE come from the germline V gene. This CDR3 contains 15 residues. In DNA form, the CDR3 reads TGTGCCAGCAGCGTATGGGAGGGGGGGCCCGATGAGCAGTTCTTC. Translating it yields CASSVWEGGPDEQFF.

The chain employs TRBV7-8 and TRBJ1-2; possible D gene TRBD1, 5 bases. CDR1 SGHVS and CDR2 FQNEAQ come from the germline V gene. The V and J ends lost 5 bases and 2 bases respectively, with 12 bases between them. CDR3 size: 14 residues. CDR3 nucleotides: TGTGCCAGCAGCCCTTTTGAGGGGAACTATGGCTACACCTTC. Protein sequence: CASSPFEGNYGYTF.

DNA of the CDR3: TGTGCCAGAAGCTTTGAGAGGGAGGGGCCGCTCTACAATGAGCAGTTCTTC. This translates into CARSFEREGPLYNEQFF. This chain uses TRBV5-3 with TRBJ2-1; 7 bases line up with TRBD2. TRBV5-3 is reported as an ORF; its role is uncertain. The CDR3 covers 17 residues. V was clipped by 2 bases and J by 3 bases; unmatched bases: 11.

The chain joins TRBV6-5 to TRBJ1-1; 12 bases agree with TRBD1. Germline trimming cut 7 bases from V and 4 bases from J; bases unmatched to any gene: 7. Germline CDR1 MNHEY, CDR2 SVGAGI. This CDR3 is built from 15 residues. The CDR3 coding sequence is TGTGCCAGCAACCCGGGGACAGGGGGCATCACTGAAGCTTTCTTT. This codes for CASNPGTGGITEAFF.

V and J are TRBV7-2 and TRBJ1-6, with D unresolved. Germline V lookup: CDR1 SGHTA, CDR2 FQGNSA. The CDR3 has 13 amino acids. Trimming pared 0 bases from V and 10 bases from J, leaving 7 bases between. CDR3 DNA sequence: TGTGCCAGCAGCTTAGCTTTTAGGTCACCCCTCCACTTT. Its translation: CASSLAFRSPLHF.

V and J are TRBV9 and TRBJ1-6, with D uncertain. This CDR3 comprises 18 residues. Between the trimmed V and J ends, which lost 0 bases and 0 bases, there was a span of 13 bases. Germline V gene data show CDR1 as SGDLS and CDR2 as YYNGEE. CDR3 nucleotide sequence: TGTGCCAGCAGCGTAGCCCGGGAGAGGGCCTCCTATAATTCACCCCTCCACTTT. Translated, it gives CASSVARERASYNSPLHF. Supplemented by reference TRBV9 and TRBJ1-6, the full variable domain reads DSGVTQTPKHLITATGQRVTLRCSPRSGDLSVYWYQQSLDQGLQFLIQYYNGEERAKGNILERFSAQQFPDLHSELNLSSLELGDSALYFCASSVARERASYNSPLHFGNGTRLTVT.

This rearrangement joins TRBV18 to TRBJ1-2, with no clear D. CDR1 and CDR2 from the germline V gene are KGHSH and LQKENI. Trimming stripped 3 bases from V and 7 bases from J, with 18 bases between. The CDR3 loop spans 15 amino acids. The CDR3 protein is CASSPSGGNDGGYTF. In DNA, the CDR3 is TGTGCCAGCTCACCCTCGGGAGGGAATGATGGTGGCTACACCTTC.

This chain connects TRBV7-2 to TRBJ2-3; 12 bases match TRBD2. The CDR3 is 17 amino acids. Looked up from germline, CDR1 is SGHTA and CDR2 is FQGNSA. Trimming removed 0 bases from V and 6 bases from J; junction bases left unmatched: 7. The CDR3 here is CASSLAGLAGMRDTQYF. The CDR3 DNA reads TGTGCCAGCAGCTTAGCCGGACTAGCGGGGATGCGCGATACGCAGTATTTT.

This chain joins TRBV15 and TRBJ1-4; a weak D match, TRBD1 (5 bases). V was pared by 11 bases and J by 8 bases, with 27 bases between. The CDR3 loop spans 16 amino acids. Germline CDR1 reads LNHNV; CDR2 reads YYDKDF (reference sequence). The CDR3 region is CASMGPLGEKGEKLFF. CDR3 sequence (DNA): TGTGCCTCAATGGGACCTCTGGGCGAAAAAGGAGAAAAACTGTTTTTT. The full variable domain, completed using reference TRBV15 and TRBJ1-4, is DAMVIQNPRYQVTQFGKPVTLSCSQTLNHNVMYWYQQKSSQAPKLLFHYYDKDFNNEADTPDNFQSRRPNTSFCFLDIRSPGLGDTAMYLCASMGPLGEKGEKLFFGSGTQLSVL.

The chain employs TRBV6-5 and TRBJ2-2, with D uncertain. The V and J ends lost 5 bases and 6 bases respectively, with 10 bases between them. CDR1 and CDR2 from the germline V gene are MNHEY and SVGAGI. The CDR3 has 13 amino acids. The CDR3 DNA is TGTGCCAGCAGTGTCGATTTCTCCGGGGAGCTGTTTTTT. Its translation: CASSVDFSGELFF.

The rearrangement uses TRBV15 and TRBJ1-4; D gene ambiguous. Germline V gene lookup returns CDR1 LNHNV and CDR2 YYDKDF (reference sequence). With 3 bases removed from V and 1 base from J, the gap between germline ends came to 9 bases. There are 15 residues in the CDR3. CDR3 nucleotides: TGTGCCACCAGCAGCCTCTTTGGAACTAATGAAAAACTGTTTTTT. This translates into CATSSLFGTNEKLFF.

This clone occurred once. The gene calls are TRBV28 and TRBJ2-5, with TRBD2 matching over 9 bases. There are 15 residues in the CDR3. Trimming at V came to 2 bases and at J to 1 base, leaving 2 bases not matched to a gene. The germline V gene has CDR1 MDHEN and CDR2 SYDVKM. CDR3 DNA: TGTGCCAGCAGTTTAGTGACTAGCGGCCAAGAGACCCAGTACTTC. It encodes CASSLVTSGQETQYF. The complete variable domain, with remaining parts taken from reference TRBV28 and TRBJ2-5, reads DVKVTQSSRYLVKRTGEKVFLECVQDMDHENMFWYRQDPGLGLRLIYFSYDVKMKEKGDIPEGYSVSREKKERFSLILESASTNQTSMYLCASSLVTSGQETQYFGPGTRLLVL.

The rearrangement joins TRBV28 to TRBJ1-5, with 8 bases aligning to TRBD1. V lost 7 bases and J lost 3; bases outside the gene matches: 8. From germline, CDR1 is MDHEN and CDR2 SYDVKM. The CDR3 length is 15 residues. The CDR3 is CASTPGQALNQPQHF. CDR3 in DNA: TGTGCCAGCACACCGGGACAGGCCCTCAATCAGCCCCAGCATTTT. Using reference TRBV28 and TRBJ1-5 for the parts outside the CDR3, the full variable domain is DVKVTQSSRYLVKRTGEKVFLECVQDMDHENMFWYRQDPGLGLRLIYFSYDVKMKEKGDIPEGYSVSREKKERFSLILESASTNQTSMYLCASTPGQALNQPQHFGDGTRLSIL.

The sample holds one count of this clone. The chain carries TRBV11-2 and TRBJ2-7; no clear D. The CDR3 contains 14 residues. V lost 0 bases, J lost 0 bases, and 6 bases lay in between. Per the germline V gene, CDR1 is SGHAT and CDR2 is FQNNGV. In DNA, the CDR3 is TGTGCCAGCAGCTTAGAATACAGCTCCTACGAGCAGTACTTC. This encodes CASSLEYSSYEQYF.

V is TRBV6-1 and J is TRBJ2-5; D remains unclear. The CDR3 covers 11 residues. The germline V gene encodes CDR1 MNHNS and CDR2 SASEGT. Trimming removed 4 bases at V and 5 bases at J, with 5 bases between. Written as DNA, the CDR3 is TGTGCCAGCAGTGTCGGGGAGACCCAGTACTTC. This gives the protein CASSVGETQYF.

V usage is TRBV19 and J usage is TRBJ2-7; D assignment may be TRBD1 or TRBD2 (5 bases each). Trimming shortened V by 5 bases and J by 7 bases, and 18 bases separated the two germline ends. The CDR3 runs 14 residues. Germline CDR1 and CDR2: LNHDA and SQIVND (reference sequence). CDR3 in amino acids: CASSPGPASREQYF. CDR3 nucleotide sequence: TGTGCCAGTAGTCCGGGACCTGCCTCGAGGGAGCAGTACTTC.

J is TRBJ1-4 and V is TRBV7-3; 9 bases are a match to TRBD1. CDR1 SGHTA and CDR2 FQGTGA come from the germline V gene. With V trimmed by 2 bases and J by 5 bases, 0 bases remained unmatched. The CDR3 spans 14 residues. CDR3 coding DNA: TGTGCCAGCAGCTTAGGGACAGGGAATGAAAAACTGTTTTTT. Its translation is CASSLGTGNEKLFF.

The rearrangement links TRBV5-6 to TRBJ1-1, with TRBD1 identical over 8 bases. V was clipped by 0 bases and J by 0 bases; unmatched bases: 7. The germline gives CDR1 SGHDT, CDR2 YYEEEE. The CDR3 runs 17 residues. This CDR3 reads CASSLAGGGGLNTEAFF. In DNA, the CDR3 is TGTGCCAGCAGCTTGGCAGGGGGCGGGGGTTTGAACACTGAAGCTTTCTTT.

The chain combines TRBV6-5 with TRBJ1-6; no clear D. Between the trimmed V and J ends, which lost 5 bases and 14 bases, there was a span of 13 bases. CDR3 length: 12 residues. Germline-derived CDR1 and CDR2 are MNHEY and SVGAGI. As DNA, the CDR3 is TGTGCCAGCAGTCGCAAGTCGGGGACCCTCCACTTT. Residues: CASSRKSGTLHF.